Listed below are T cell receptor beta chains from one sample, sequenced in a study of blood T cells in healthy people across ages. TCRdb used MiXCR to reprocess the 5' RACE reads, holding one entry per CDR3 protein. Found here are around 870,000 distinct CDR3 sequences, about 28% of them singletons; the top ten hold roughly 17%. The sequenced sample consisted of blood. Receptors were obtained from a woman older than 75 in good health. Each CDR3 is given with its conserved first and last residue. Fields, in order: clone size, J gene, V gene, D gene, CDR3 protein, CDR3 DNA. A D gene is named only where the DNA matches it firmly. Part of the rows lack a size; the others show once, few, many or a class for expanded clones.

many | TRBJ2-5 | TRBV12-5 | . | CASGFEGAEETQYF | TGTGCTAGTGGTTTCGAAGGGGCTGAAGAGACCCAGTACTTC
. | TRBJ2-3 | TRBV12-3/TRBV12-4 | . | CASTSPPSTDTQYF | TGTGCCAGCACCTCCCCTCCTAGCACAGATACGCAGTATTTT
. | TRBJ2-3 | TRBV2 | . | CASSEGRLALDTQYF | TGTGCCAGCAGTGAAGGTCGTCTAGCGTTAGATACGCAGTATTTT
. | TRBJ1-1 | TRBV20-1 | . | CSARVGRTVNTEAFF | TGCAGTGCTAGAGTGGGGAGAACAGTGAACACTGAAGCTTTCTTT
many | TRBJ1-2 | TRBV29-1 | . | CSVQTGFNYGYTF | TGCAGCGTTCAGACAGGATTCAACTATGGCTACACCTTC
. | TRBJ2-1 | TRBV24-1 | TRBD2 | CATSDSPAGGNNEQFF | TGTGCCACCAGTGATTCTCCGGCGGGGGGGAACAATGAGCAGTTCTTC
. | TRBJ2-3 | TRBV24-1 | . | CATSERGRTDTQYF | TGTGCCACCAGTGAGCGGGGGCGGACAGATACGCAGTATTTT
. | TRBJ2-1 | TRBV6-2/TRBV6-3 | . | CASSYTSLGEQFF | TGTGCCAGCAGTTACACCTCACTGGGTGAGCAGTTCTTC
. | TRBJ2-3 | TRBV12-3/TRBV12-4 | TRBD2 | CASSSRSRTSGSTDTQYF | TGTGCCAGCAGTTCAAGATCCCGGACTAGCGGGAGCACAGATACGCAGTATTTT
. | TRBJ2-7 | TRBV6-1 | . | CASSEVTGSYEQYF | TGTGCCAGCAGTGAAGTTACTGGCTCCTACGAGCAGTACTTC
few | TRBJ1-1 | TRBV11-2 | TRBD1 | CASSKTTGHTEAFF | TGTGCCAGCAGCAAAACGACAGGGCACACTGAAGCTTTCTTT
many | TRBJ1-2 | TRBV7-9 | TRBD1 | CASSMGTATYGYTF | TGTGCCAGCAGCATGGGGACAGCAACCTATGGCTACACCTTC
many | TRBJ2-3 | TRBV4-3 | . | CASSPQHARSTDTQYF | TGCGCCAGCAGTCCTCAACACGCGCGGAGCACAGATACGCAGTATTTT
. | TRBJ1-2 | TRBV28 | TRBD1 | CASSSTGELRYGYTF | TGTGCCAGCAGTTCGACAGGGGAATTGCGCTATGGCTACACCTTC
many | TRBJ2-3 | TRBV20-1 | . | CSAPLTISTQYF | TGCAGTGCCCCCCTCACGATAAGTACGCAGTATTTT
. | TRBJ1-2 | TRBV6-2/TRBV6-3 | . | CATYGTPLGGYTF | TGTGCCACCTACGGGACTCCCCTCGGGGGCTACACCTTC
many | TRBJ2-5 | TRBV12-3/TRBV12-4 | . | CASSWTSGGGRETQYF | TGTGCCAGCAGCTGGACAAGCGGTGGGGGGAGAGAGACCCAGTACTTC
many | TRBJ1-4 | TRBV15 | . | CATSRERLSNEKLFF | TGTGCCACCAGCAGAGAGAGATTATCTAATGAAAAACTGTTTTTT
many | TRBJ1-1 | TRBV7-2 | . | CASSWSRGKGEAFF | TGTGCCAGCAGCTGGTCCCGGGGGAAAGGGGAAGCTTTCTTT
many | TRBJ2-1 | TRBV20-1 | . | CSAIRGLYNEQFF | TGCAGTGCTATTCGGGGGCTTTACAATGAGCAGTTCTTC
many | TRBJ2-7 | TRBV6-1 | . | CASSDPFGGRNEQYF | TGTGCCAGCAGTGACCCGTTTGGTGGGAGGAACGAGCAGTACTTC
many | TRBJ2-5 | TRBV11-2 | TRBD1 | CASSGQGFQETQYF | TGTGCCAGCAGTGGACAGGGGTTTCAAGAGACCCAGTACTTC
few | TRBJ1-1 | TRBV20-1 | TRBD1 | CSALTGEYMKTFF | TGCAGTGCTTTAACAGGGGAATATATGAAAACTTTCTTT
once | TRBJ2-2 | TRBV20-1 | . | CRARTAGELFF | TGCAGGGCTAGGACGGCCGGGGAGCTGTTTTTT
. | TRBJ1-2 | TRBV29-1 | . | CSVGGRPEAHGYTF | TGCAGCGTTGGGGGGCGGCCAGAAGCTCATGGCTACACCTTC
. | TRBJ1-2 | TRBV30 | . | CAWSLTGVYGYTF | TGTGCCTGGAGTTTAACTGGGGTCTATGGCTACACCTTC
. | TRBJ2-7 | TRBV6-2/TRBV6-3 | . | CASTRLAGDYEQYF | TGTGCCAGCACCCGACTAGCAGGGGACTACGAGCAGTACTTC
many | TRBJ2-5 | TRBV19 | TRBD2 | CASSIAGGGTQETQYF | TGTGCCAGTAGTATAGCGGGCGGGGGGACCCAAGAGACCCAGTACTTC
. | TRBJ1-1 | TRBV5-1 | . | CASSGAGNTEAFF | TGCGCCAGCAGTGGGGCAGGGAACACTGAAGCTTTCTTT
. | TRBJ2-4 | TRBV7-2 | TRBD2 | CASNERGRLNIQYF | TGTGCCAGCAACGAGCGGGGGCGTTTAAACATTCAGTACTTC
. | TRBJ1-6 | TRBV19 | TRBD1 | CASSINRGSNSPLHF | TGTGCCAGTAGTATAAACAGGGGTAGTAATTCACCCCTCCACTTT
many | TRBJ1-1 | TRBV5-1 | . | CASSLEPGPTEAFF | TGCGCCAGCAGCTTGGAGCCGGGACCCACTGAAGCTTTCTTT
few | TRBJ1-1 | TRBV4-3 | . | CASSQVNRVTEAFF | TGCGCCAGCAGCCAAGTTAACAGGGTTACTGAAGCTTTCTTT
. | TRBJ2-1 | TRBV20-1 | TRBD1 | CSATTGRYNEQFF | TGCAGTGCCACGACAGGGCGCTACAATGAGCAGTTCTTC
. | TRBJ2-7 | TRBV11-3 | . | CASSFGSIPDTYEQYF | TGTGCCAGCAGTTTCGGTAGTATCCCAGATACCTACGAGCAGTACTTC
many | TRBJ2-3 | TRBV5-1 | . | CASSLEGGQDTQYF | TGCGCCAGCAGCTTGGAGGGGGGTCAGGATACGCAGTATTTT
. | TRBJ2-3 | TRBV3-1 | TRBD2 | CASSQGGLAGGRDTQYF | TGTGCCAGCAGCCAAGGCGGACTAGCGGGGGGCCGGGATACGCAGTATTTT
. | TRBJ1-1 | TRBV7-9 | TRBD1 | CAGSTGQAGAAFF | TGTGCCGGCTCCACTGGACAGGCGGGGGCAGCTTTCTTT
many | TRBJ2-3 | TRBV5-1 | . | CASSLGFISTDTQYF | TGCGCCAGCAGCTTGGGGTTCATATCCACAGATACGCAGTATTTT
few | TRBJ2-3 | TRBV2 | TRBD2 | CASSRDRGGIDTQYF | TGTGCCAGCAGTCGAGATCGGGGGGGGATAGATACGCAGTATTTT
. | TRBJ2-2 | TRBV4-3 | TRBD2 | CASSQDYGGGAWVTGELFF | TGCGCCAGCAGCCAAGACTACGGCGGGGGGGCTTGGGTAACCGGGGAGCTGTTTTTT
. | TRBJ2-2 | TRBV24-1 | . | CATSFRANTGELFF | TGTGCCACCAGTTTCAGGGCGAACACCGGGGAGCTGTTTTTT
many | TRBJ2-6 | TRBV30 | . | CAGGRAGANVLTF | TGTGCCGGGGGAAGGGCTGGGGCCAACGTCCTGACTTTC
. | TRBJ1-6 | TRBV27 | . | CASRPQLGDSPLHF | TGTGCCAGCAGGCCGCAGCTAGGGGATTCACCCCTCCACTTT
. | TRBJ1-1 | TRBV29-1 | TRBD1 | CSVGQAAFF | TGCAGCGTGGGACAGGCGGCTTTCTTT
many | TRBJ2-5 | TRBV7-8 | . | CASSLGIETQYF | TGTGCCAGCAGCTTAGGTATTGAGACCCAGTACTTC
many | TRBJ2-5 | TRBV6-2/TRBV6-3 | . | CASSYWETQYF | TGTGCCAGCAGCTACTGGGAGACCCAGTACTTC
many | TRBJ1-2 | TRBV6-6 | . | CASSFDRRGPIAGGYTF | TGTGCCAGCAGTTTCGACAGGCGCGGGCCTATTGCTGGAGGCTACACCTTC
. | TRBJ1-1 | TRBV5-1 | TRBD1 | CASSPQTGGSTEAFF | TGCGCCAGCAGTCCCCAGACAGGGGGTAGCACTGAAGCTTTCTTT
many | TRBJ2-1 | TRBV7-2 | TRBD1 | CASSLNSGTGGYNEQFF | TGTGCCAGCAGCTTGAATTCCGGGACAGGGGGATACAATGAGCAGTTCTTC
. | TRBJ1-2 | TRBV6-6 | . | CASNPGDNDGYTF | TGTGCCAGCAACCCAGGGGATAATGATGGCTACACCTTC
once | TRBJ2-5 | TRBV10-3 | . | CAVSVGQEAQYF | TGTGCCGTCAGTGTCGGCCAAGAGGCCCAGTACTTC